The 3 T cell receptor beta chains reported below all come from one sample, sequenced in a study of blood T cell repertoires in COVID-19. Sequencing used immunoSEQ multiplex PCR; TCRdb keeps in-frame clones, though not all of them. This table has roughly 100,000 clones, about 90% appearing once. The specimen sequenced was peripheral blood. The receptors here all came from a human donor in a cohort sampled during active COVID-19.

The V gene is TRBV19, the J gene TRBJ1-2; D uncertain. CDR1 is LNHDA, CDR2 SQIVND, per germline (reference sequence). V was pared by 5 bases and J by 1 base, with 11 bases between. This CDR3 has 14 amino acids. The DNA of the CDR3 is TGTGCCAGTAGTGGGCAGGCGATTAACTATGGCTACACCTTC. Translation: CASSGQAINYGYTF.

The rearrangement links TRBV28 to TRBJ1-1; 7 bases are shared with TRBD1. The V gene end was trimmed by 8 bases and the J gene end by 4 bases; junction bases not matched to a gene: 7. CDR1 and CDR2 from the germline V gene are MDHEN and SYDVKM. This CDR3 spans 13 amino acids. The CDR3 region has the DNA TGTGCCAGCGGATTCCAGGGGGGCACTGAAGCTTTCTTT. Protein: CASGFQGGTEAFF.

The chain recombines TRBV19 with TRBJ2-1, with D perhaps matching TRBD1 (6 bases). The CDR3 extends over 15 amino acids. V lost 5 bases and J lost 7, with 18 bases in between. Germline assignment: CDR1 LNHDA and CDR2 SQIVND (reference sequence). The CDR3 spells CASSPGHRSTNEQFF. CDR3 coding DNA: TGTGCCAGTAGTCCGGGACACCGAAGTACGAATGAGCAGTTCTTC.